The 11 T cell receptor beta chains below come from one sample, sequenced in a study of lymphopenia after photon versus proton radiotherapy. Produced via immunoSEQ multiplex PCR; TCRdb's table is partial and in-frame only. The sample shows about 53,000 clones, around 80% of them seen only once. The sample consisted of peripheral blood, taken from a patient treated with photon-based radiotherapy. The receptors here all came from a man aged 45-60 years with gastric cancer.

V and J are TRBV18 and TRBJ2-1, with 14 bases fitting TRBD2. The V segment lost 3 bases and the J segment 0 bases; nucleotides outside the gene matches: 19. Germline V gives CDR1 KGHSH, CDR2 LQKENI. The CDR3 is 23 residues long. This chain's CDR3 is CASSPQGTSGGPRGGSSYNEQFF. Written as DNA, the CDR3 is TGTGCCAGCTCACCTCAAGGGACTAGCGGGGGCCCTCGGGGCGGGAGCTCCTACAATGAGCAGTTCTTC.

In this sample, this clone turned up once. The chain uses TRBV29-1 and TRBJ2-1, with TRBD2 as a possible D gene (7 bases). Per the germline V gene, CDR1 is SQVTM and CDR2 is ANQGSEA. The CDR3 spans 16 residues. The V end was cut by 2 bases, the J end by 6 bases, with 20 bases between. Here the CDR3 DNA reads TGCAGCGTTGAAACCCGGGGGGCGGCCCTCTTCAATGAGCAGTTCTTC. It translates to CSVETRGAALFNEQFF.

This chain links TRBV29-1 with TRBJ2-5; the D call may be TRBD1 or TRBD2 (5 bases each). The CDR3 has 13 residues. The germline V gene has CDR1 SQVTM and CDR2 ANQGSEA. The V gene lost 3 bases and the J gene lost 5 bases, with 13 bases spanning the gap. The CDR3 DNA is TGCAGCGTTGAGGGGGTGGCGAGCGAGACCCAGTACTTC. This encodes CSVEGVASETQYF.

About this clone: An end of the junction differs from the germline gene, which may be a read error. V usage is TRBV6-1 and J usage is TRBJ2-7, with 10 nucleotides matching TRBD1. This CDR3 is 13 amino acids long. Per germline, CDR1 MNHNS and CDR2 SASEGT. The CDR3 loop reads CASSRGTGDEQYF. The CDR3 DNA reads TGTGCTAGCAGTAGGGGGACAGGGGACGAGCAGTACTTC.

This clone was observed a handful of times. The chain links TRBV4-2 to TRBJ1-2, with D uncertain. The CDR3 totals 13 residues. Trimming took 0 bases from V and 6 from J, leaving 8 bases between them. Germline-derived CDR1 and CDR2 are LGHNA and YNFKEQ. CDR3 nucleotide sequence: TGTGCCAGCAGCCAAGATTTGGGGAATGGCTACACCTTC. The encoded protein is CASSQDLGNGYTF.

The rearrangement links TRBV6-1 to TRBJ1-5; D gene ambiguous. Germline CDR1 reads MNHNS; CDR2 reads SASEGT. The CDR3 extends over 13 amino acids. The V gene lost 0 bases and the J gene lost 4 bases, with 4 bases spanning the gap. CDR3 DNA sequence: TGTGCCAGCAGTGAAGCTCGTAATCAGCCCCAGCATTTT. Protein: CASSEARNQPQHF.

The chain uses TRBV18 and TRBJ2-7, with 7 bases matching TRBD1. Trimming at V came to 3 bases and at J to 6 bases, leaving 8 bases not matched to a gene. The CDR3 is 14 amino acids. CDR1 and CDR2 from the germline V gene are KGHSH and LQKENI. The CDR3 sequence is CASSPGQAGAEQYF. CDR3 coding DNA: TGTGCCAGCTCACCTGGACAGGCCGGCGCCGAGCAGTACTTC. Full variable domain (missing parts from reference TRBV18 and TRBJ2-7): NAGVMQNPRHLVRRRGQEARLRCSPMKGHSHVYWYRQLPEEGLKFMVYLQKENIIDESGMPKERFSAEFPKEGPSILRIQQVVRGDSAAYFCASSPGQAGAEQYFGPGTRLTVT.

The CDR3: CASNGLTGELFF. The CDR3 nucleotides read TGTGCCAGTAACGGACTCACCGGGGAGCTGTTTTTT. V is TRBV19 and J is TRBJ2-2; tentative D call: TRBD2 (5 bases). V shed 7 bases and J shed 4 bases, with 7 bases lying between them. This CDR3 has 12 residues. The V gene's germline CDR1 is LNHDA and CDR2 SQIVND (reference sequence). Full variable domain (outside the CDR3, taken from reference TRBV19 and TRBJ2-2): DGGITQSPKYLFRKEGQNVTLSCEQNLNHDAMYWYRQDPGQGLRLIYYSQIVNDFQKGDIAEGYSVSREKKESFPLTVTSAQKNPTAFYLCASNGLTGELFFGEGSRLTVL.

The chain couples TRBV10-2 to TRBJ2-7, with D hard to call. The V end was cut by 3 bases, the J end by 3 bases, with 9 bases between. CDR3 length equals 13 residues. Germline V lookup: CDR1 WSHSY, CDR2 SAAADI. CDR3 region: CASSDQPVYEQYF. In DNA form, the CDR3 reads TGCGCCAGCAGTGATCAACCGGTCTACGAGCAGTACTTC.

The V call is TRBV6-4, the J call TRBJ1-5; D gene uncertain. V was clipped by 5 bases and J by 4 bases, with 9 bases between them. The CDR3 length is 13 residues. Germline CDR1 reads MRHNA; CDR2 reads SNTAGT. The CDR3 is CASSTRENQPQHF. The DNA of the CDR3 is TGTGCCAGCAGTACCCGGGAGAATCAGCCCCAGCATTTT.

The V and J genes are TRBV5-1 and TRBJ2-1; TRBD2 matches 11 bases. V lost 4 bases and J lost 4; bases outside the gene matches: 4. Germline V gives CDR1 SGHRS, CDR2 YFSETQ. The CDR3 is 15 residues long. CDR3 residues: CASSPGTSGYNEQFF. The DNA of the CDR3 is TGCGCCAGCAGCCCCGGGACTAGCGGTTACAATGAGCAGTTCTTC.